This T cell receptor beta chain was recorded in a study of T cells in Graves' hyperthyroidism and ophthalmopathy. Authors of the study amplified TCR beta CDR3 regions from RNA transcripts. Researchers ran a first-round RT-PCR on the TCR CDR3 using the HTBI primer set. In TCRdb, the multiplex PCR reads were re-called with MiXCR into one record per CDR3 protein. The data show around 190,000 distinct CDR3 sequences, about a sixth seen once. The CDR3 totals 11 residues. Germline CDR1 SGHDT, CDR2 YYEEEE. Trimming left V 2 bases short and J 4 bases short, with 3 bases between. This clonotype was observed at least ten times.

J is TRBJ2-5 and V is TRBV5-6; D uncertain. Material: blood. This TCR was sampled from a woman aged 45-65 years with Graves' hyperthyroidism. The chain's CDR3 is CASSFLETQYF. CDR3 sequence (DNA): TGTGCCAGCAGCTTCCTAGAGACCCAGTACTTC.